This TCR beta chain was captured by sequencing in a study of T cell repertoires in cytomegalovirus infection. Across the whole study: Evidence of both CMV infection and a matching HLA type came from public TCR beta signatures. General study points: CMV-specific TCR beta clonotypes restricted by HLA-C were the ones dominating the ex vivo response.

The table lists this clonotype with many counts. What it binds is unknown. TCRdb reanalysed the reads using MiXCR and keeps one entry per CDR3 protein. The profile shows more than 75,000 distinct CDR3 sequences, more than 3% of them singletons. Germline lookup yields CDR1 SQVTM and CDR2 ANQGSEA. Trimming removed 6 bases from V and 1 base from J; junction bases left unmatched: 6. The CDR3 totals 14 residues. Sample: PBMCs. The J gene is TRBJ2-3, the V gene TRBV29-1, with 8 nucleotides matching TRBD2. The sequence derives from a human donor in good health (CMV status not recorded). Some clones in this sample may be carry-over from other donors' samples. CDR3: CSVGAGAGTDTQYF. CDR3 DNA sequence: TGCAGCGTCGGAGCGGGGGCCGGCACAGATACGCAGTATTTT.